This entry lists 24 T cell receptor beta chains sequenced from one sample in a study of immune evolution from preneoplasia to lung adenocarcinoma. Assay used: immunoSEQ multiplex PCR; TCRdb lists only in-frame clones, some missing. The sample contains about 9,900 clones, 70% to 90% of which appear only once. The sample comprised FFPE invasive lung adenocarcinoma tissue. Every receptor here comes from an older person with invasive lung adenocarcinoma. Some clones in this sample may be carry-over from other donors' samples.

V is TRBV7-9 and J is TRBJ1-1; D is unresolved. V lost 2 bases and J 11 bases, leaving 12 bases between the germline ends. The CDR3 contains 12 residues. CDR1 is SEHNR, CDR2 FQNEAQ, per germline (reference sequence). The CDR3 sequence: CASSLPERAAFF. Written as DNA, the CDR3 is TGTGCCAGCAGCTTACCGGAGAGGGCGGCTTTCTTT.

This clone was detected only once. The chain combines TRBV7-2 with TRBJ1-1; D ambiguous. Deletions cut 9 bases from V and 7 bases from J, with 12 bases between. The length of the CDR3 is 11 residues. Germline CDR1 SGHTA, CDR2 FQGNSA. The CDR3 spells CASTDGDEAFF. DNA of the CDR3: TGTGCCAGTACGGACGGAGATGAAGCTTTCTTT. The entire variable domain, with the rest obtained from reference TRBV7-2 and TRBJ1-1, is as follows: GAGVSQSPSNKVTEKGKDVELRCDPISGHTALYWYRQSLGQGLEFLIYFQGNSAPDKSGLPSDRFSAERTGGSVSTLTIQRTQQEDSAVYLCASTDGDEAFFGQGTRLTVV.

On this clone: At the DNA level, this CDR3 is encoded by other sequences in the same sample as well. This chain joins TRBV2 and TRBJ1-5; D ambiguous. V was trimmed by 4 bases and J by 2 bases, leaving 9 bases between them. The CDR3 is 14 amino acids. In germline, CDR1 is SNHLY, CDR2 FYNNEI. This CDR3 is CASSVERGNQPQHF. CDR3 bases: TGTGCCAGCAGTGTGGAGAGGGGCAATCAGCCCCAGCATTTT.

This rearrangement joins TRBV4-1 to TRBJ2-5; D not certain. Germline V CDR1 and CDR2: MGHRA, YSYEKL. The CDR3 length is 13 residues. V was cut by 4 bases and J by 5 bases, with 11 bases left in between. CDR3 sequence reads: CASSLRSGETQYF. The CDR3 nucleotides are TGCGCCAGCAGCCTACGATCGGGTGAGACCCAGTACTTC.

The CDR3 is CASSQDLGPYGYTF. In DNA, the CDR3 is TGTGCCAGCAGCCAAGATCTCGGGCCCTATGGCTACACCTTC. The chain joins TRBV4-2 to TRBJ1-2; D remains ambiguous. CDR3 length: 14 amino acids. V was shortened by 0 bases and J by 4 bases, with 9 bases between the two germline ends. Germline CDR1 and CDR2: LGHNA and YNFKEQ.

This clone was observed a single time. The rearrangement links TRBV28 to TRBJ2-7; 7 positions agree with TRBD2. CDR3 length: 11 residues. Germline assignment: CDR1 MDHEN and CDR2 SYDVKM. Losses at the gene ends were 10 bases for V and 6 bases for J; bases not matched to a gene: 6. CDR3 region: CATKGGVEQYF. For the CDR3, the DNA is TGTGCCACGAAGGGAGGGGTCGAGCAGTACTTC.

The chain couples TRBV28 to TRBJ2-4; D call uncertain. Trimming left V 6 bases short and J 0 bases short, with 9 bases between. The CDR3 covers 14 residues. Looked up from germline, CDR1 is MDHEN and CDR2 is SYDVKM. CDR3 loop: CASRKRVAKNIQYF. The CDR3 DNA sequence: TGTGCCAGCAGGAAACGGGTAGCCAAAAACATTCAGTACTTC.

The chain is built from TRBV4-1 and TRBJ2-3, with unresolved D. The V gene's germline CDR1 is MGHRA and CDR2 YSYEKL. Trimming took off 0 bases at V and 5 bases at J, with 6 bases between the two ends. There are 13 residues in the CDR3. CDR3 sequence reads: CASSQEGKDTQYF. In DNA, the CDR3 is TGCGCCAGCAGCCAAGAGGGAAAAGATACGCAGTATTTT.

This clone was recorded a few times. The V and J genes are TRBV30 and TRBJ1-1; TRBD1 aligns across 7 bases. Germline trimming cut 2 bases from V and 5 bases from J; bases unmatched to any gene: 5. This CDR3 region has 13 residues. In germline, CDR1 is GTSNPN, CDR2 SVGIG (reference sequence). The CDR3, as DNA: TGTGCCTGGAGTTCGGACAGGCGTACTGAAGCTTTCTTT. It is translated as CAWSSDRRTEAFF.

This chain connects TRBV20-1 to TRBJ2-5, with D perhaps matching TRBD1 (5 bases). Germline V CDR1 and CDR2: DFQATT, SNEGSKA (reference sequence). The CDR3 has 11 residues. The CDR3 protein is CSTGREETQYF. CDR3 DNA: TGCAGCACAGGAAGAGAAGAGACCCAGTACTTC.

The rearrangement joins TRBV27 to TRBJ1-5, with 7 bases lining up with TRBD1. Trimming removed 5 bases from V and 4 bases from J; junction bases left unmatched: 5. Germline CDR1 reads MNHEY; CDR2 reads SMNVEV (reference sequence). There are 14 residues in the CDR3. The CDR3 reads CASSPGQRNQPQHF. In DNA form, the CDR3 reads TGTGCCAGCAGTCCGGGACAGAGGAATCAGCCCCAGCATTTT.

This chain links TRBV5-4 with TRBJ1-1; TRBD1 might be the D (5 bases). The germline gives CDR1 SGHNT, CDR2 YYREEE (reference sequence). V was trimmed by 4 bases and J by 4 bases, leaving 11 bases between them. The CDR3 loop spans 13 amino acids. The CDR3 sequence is CASSEAGFTEAFF. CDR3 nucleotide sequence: TGTGCCAGCAGCGAAGCAGGGTTCACTGAAGCTTTCTTT.

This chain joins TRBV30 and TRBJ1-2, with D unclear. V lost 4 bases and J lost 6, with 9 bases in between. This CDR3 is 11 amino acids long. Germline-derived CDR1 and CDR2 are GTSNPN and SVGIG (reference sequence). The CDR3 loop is CAWTVADGYTF. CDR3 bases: TGTGCCTGGACAGTCGCTGATGGCTACACCTTC. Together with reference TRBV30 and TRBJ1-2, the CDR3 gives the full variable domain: SQTIHQWPATLVQPVGSPLSLECTVEGTSNPNLYWYRQAAGRGLQLLFYSVGIGQISSEVPQNLSASRPQDRQFILSSKKLLLSDSGFYLCAWTVADGYTFGSGTRLTVV.

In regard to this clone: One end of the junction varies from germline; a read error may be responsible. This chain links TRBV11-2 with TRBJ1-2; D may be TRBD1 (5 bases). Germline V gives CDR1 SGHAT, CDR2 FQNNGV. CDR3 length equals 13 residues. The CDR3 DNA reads TGTGCCAGCAGCTTAGACGGCCCGGGGGGGACTCACTTC. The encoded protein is CASSLDGPGGTHF.

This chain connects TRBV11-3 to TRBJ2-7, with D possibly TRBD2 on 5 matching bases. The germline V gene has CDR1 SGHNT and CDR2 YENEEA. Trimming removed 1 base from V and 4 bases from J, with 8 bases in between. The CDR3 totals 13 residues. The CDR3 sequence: CASSLGGQYEQYF. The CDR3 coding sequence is TGTGCCAGCAGCTTAGGAGGGCAGTACGAGCAGTACTTC.

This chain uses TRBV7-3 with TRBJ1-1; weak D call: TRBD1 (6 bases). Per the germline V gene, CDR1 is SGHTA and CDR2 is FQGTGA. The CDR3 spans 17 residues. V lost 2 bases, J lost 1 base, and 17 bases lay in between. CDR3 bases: TGTGCCAGCAGCTTAGATCCCCTGGCCAGGGGGAACACTGAAGCTTTCTTT. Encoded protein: CASSLDPLARGNTEAFF.

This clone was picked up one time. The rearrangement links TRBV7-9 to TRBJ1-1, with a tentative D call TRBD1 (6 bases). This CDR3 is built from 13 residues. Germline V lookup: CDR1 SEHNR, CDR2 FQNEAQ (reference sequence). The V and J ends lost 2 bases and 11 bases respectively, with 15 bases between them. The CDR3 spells CASSLLSGAEAFF. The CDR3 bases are TGTGCCAGCAGCTTATTGTCAGGGGCGGAGGCTTTCTTT.

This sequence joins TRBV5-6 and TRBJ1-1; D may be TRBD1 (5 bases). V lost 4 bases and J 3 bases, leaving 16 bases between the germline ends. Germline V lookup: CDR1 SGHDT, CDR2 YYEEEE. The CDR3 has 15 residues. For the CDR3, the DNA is TGTGCCAGCAGCCCGACAGCGCGCCGCGACACTGAAGCTTTCTTT. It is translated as CASSPTARRDTEAFF.

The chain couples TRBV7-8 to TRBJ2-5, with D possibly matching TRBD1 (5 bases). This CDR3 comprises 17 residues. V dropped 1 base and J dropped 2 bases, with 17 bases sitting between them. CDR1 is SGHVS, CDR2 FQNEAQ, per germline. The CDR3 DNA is TGTGCCAGCAGCTTAGGAGGCTACAGGCAGAGACAAGAGACCCAGTACTTC. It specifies CASSLGGYRQRQETQYF. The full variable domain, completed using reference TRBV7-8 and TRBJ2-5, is GAGVSQSPRYKVAKRGQDVALRCDPISGHVSLFWYQQALGQGPEFLTYFQNEAQLDKSGLPSDRFFAERPEGSVSTLKIQRTQQEDSAVYLCASSLGGYRQRQETQYFGPGTRLLVL.

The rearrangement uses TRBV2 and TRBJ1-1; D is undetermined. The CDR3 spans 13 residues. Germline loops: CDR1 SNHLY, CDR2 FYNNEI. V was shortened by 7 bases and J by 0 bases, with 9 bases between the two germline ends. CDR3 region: CASTRSMNTEAFF. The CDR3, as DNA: TGTGCCAGCACTCGCTCCATGAACACTGAAGCTTTCTTT.

CDR3 nucleotides: TGTGCCAGCACTAGCCCTCACAAGAACACTGAAGCTTTCTTT. Residues: CASTSPHKNTEAFF. The chain recombines TRBV6-5 with TRBJ1-1, with unresolved D. Germline V gene data show CDR1 as MNHEY and CDR2 as SVGAGI. The V end was cut by 7 bases, the J end by 1 base, with 13 bases between. The CDR3 runs 14 residues.

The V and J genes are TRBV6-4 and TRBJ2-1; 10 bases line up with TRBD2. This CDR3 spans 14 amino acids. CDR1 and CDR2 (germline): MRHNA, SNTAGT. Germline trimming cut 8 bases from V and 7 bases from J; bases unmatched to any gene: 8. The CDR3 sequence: CASSIAGGRNEQFF. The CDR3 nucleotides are TGTGCCAGCTCTATAGCGGGAGGTCGGAATGAGCAGTTCTTC.

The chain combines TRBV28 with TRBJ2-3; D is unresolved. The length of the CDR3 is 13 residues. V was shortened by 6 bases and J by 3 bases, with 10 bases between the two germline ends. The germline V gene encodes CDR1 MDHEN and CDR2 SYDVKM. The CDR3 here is CASSHSGTDTQYF. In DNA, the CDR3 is TGTGCCAGCAGCCATAGTGGGACAGATACGCAGTATTTT. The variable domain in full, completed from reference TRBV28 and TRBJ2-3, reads DVKVTQSSRYLVKRTGEKVFLECVQDMDHENMFWYRQDPGLGLRLIYFSYDVKMKEKGDIPEGYSVSREKKERFSLILESASTNQTSMYLCASSHSGTDTQYFGPGTRLTVL.

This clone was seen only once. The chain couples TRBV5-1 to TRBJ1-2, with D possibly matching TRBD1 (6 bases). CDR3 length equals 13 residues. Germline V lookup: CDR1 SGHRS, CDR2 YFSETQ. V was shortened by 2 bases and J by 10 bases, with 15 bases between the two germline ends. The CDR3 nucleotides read TGCGCCAGCAGCTTTTCGGGGGCCGACTTCTACACCTTC. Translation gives CASSFSGADFYTF.